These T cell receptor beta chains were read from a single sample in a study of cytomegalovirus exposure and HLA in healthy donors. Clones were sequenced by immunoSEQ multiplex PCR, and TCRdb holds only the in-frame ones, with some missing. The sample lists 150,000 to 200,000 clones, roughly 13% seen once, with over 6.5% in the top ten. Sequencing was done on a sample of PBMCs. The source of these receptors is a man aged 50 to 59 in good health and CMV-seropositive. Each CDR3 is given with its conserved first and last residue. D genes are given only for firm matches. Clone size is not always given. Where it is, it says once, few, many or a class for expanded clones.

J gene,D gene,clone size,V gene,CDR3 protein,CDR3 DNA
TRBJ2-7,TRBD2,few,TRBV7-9,CASSWGLATYEQYF,TGTGCCAGCAGCTGGGGACTAGCGACCTACGAGCAGTACTTC
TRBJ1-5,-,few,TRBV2,CASSTSGPQHF,TGTGCCAGCAGCACGTCAGGGCCCCAGCATTTT
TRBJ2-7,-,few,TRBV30,CAWSGWTVSYEQYF,TGTGCCTGGAGTGGTTGGACAGTTTCCTACGAGCAGTACTTC
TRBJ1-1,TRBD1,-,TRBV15,CATGRDRGEAFF,TGTGCCACCGGGCGGGACAGGGGTGAAGCTTTCTTT
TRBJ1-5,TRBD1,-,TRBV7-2,CASSLFPGGKGHQPQHF,TGTGCCAGCAGCTTATTTCCAGGGGGAAAGGGGCATCAGCCCCAGCATTTT
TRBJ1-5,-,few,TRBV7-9,CASTLAGSNQPQHF,TGTGCCAGCACCCTCGCGGGGAGCAATCAGCCCCAGCATTTT
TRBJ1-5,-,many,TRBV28,CASRILGGAYQPQHF,TGTGCCAGCAGAATTCTTGGGGGGGCGTATCAGCCCCAGCATTTT
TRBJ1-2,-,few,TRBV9,CASSPRGRGGYTF,TGTGCCAGCAGCCCTAGGGGCCGTGGTGGCTACACCTTC
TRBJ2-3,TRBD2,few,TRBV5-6,CASSQGTSDTQYF,TGTGCCAGCAGCCAGGGGACTAGCGATACGCAGTATTTT
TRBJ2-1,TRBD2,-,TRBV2,CASSAGGYNEQFF,TGTGCCAGCAGTGCGGGGGGATACAATGAGCAGTTCTTC
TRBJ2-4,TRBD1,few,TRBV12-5,CASGLVRGDRDRGNIQYF,TGTGCTAGTGGTTTGGTAAGGGGGGACCGGGACAGGGGTAACATTCAGTACTTC
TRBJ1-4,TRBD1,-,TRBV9,CASSRGQLDEKLFF,TGTGCCAGCAGCCGGGGACAGTTGGACGAAAAACTGTTTTTT
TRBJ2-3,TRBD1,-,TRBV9,CASSVEAGGPSDTQYF,TGTGCCAGCAGCGTAGAGGCAGGGGGCCCCTCAGATACGCAGTATTTT